Each of the 26 T cell receptor beta chains below was sequenced from the same sample in a study of T cell responses to AZD1222 COVID-19 vaccine listed by TCRdb under 2021. Library method: the immunoSEQ multiplex PCR assay. The table comes from immuneACCESS by way of TCRdb, which keeps in-frame sequences with V and J called. Part of the clones is missing from these tables; in studies checked, under half for an unresolved V gene and the rest for unknown reasons. The sample profile shows 150,000 to 200,000 clones; approximately 93% of them were found once. The ten largest make up 1% of the sample. The time point label of this sample denotes: about 28 days (+/-7) after the second vaccine dose. The specimen was peripheral blood, collected 28 days after the second AZD1222 dose. Receptor source: an adult who received the AZD1222 COVID-19 vaccine.

The chain combines TRBV19 with TRBJ2-5; 9 bases align to TRBD2. With 4 bases clipped from V and 4 bases from J, the junction kept 7 bases outside the gene matches. Germline V gives CDR1 LNHDA, CDR2 SQIVND (reference sequence). The CDR3 has 15 amino acids. CDR3 loop: CASSTIAGVGETQYF. The CDR3, as DNA: TGTGCCAGTAGTACTATAGCGGGGGTGGGAGAGACCCAGTACTTC.

V gene TRBV18 combines with J gene TRBJ1-1; D possibly corresponds to TRBD1 (5 bases). This CDR3 region has 14 residues. Trimming removed 3 bases from V and 0 bases from J, with 8 bases in between. In germline, CDR1 is KGHSH, CDR2 LQKENI. In nucleotides, the CDR3 is TGTGCCAGCTCACCGACGGGACTGAACACTGAAGCTTTCTTT. Encoded protein: CASSPTGLNTEAFF.

The chain has TRBV30 and TRBJ2-3, with D perhaps given as TRBD1 or TRBD2 (5 bases each). The germline CDR1 and CDR2 sequences are GTSNPN and SVGIG (reference sequence). The CDR3 is made up of 13 amino acids. Trimming removed 0 bases at V and 10 bases at J, with 14 bases between. The CDR3 coding sequence is TGTGCCTGGAGTGTACTTCGGGACGGCCCGCAGTATTTT. This translates into CAWSVLRDGPQYF.

The chain carries TRBV7-9 and TRBJ2-6; 7 bases map to TRBD1. Germline V gene lookup returns CDR1 SEHNR and CDR2 FQNEAQ (reference sequence). With V trimmed by 6 bases and J by 0 bases, 8 bases remained unmatched. The CDR3 has 17 amino acids. CDR3 region: CASSTGTDFSGANVLTF. The CDR3 DNA follows: TGTGCCAGCAGTACCGGGACAGATTTCTCTGGGGCCAACGTCCTGACTTTC.

This clone was seen just once. The V call is TRBV6-5, the J call TRBJ2-5, with 8 bases that match TRBD2. V trimming: 2 bases; J trimming: 2 bases; junction bases outside the gene matches: 1. The germline CDR1 and CDR2 sequences are MNHEY and SVGAGI. The CDR3 sequence is 14 residues long. This CDR3 reads CASSYGGRQETQYF. The CDR3 nucleotides read TGTGCCAGCAGTTACGGCGGGAGGCAAGAGACCCAGTACTTC.

CDR3 in amino acids: CASSGGTWNTGELFF. CDR3 DNA: TGTGCCAGTAGTGGGGGAACGTGGAACACCGGGGAGCTGTTTTTT. The chain has TRBV19 and TRBJ2-2; D is perhaps TRBD1 or TRBD2 (5 bases each). Germline V lookup: CDR1 LNHDA, CDR2 SQIVND (reference sequence). The V end was cut by 5 bases, the J end by 1 base, with 11 bases between. The CDR3 extends over 15 amino acids.

As regards this clone: The same CDR3 is also encoded by other DNA sequences in this sample. This chain connects TRBV5-6 to TRBJ1-6; 9 nucleotides agree with TRBD1. CDR3 length: 14 amino acids. Looked up from germline, CDR1 is SGHDT and CDR2 is YYEEEE. V was clipped by 0 bases and J by 9 bases; unmatched bases: 1. The CDR3 sequence is CASSLGQGVSPLHF. DNA for the CDR3: TGTGCCAGCAGCTTGGGACAGGGGGTTTCACCCCTCCACTTT.

The rearrangement uses TRBV11-2 and TRBJ2-3, with a weak D call TRBD2 (6 bases). Looked up from germline, CDR1 is SGHAT and CDR2 is FQNNGV. The ends were cut back, 0 bases at V and 5 bases at J, with 12 bases in the middle. CDR3 length: 15 residues. CDR3 region: CASSLDLARIDTQYF. The CDR3 DNA reads as TGTGCCAGCAGCTTAGATCTAGCGAGGATAGATACGCAGTATTTT.

CDR3 in amino acids: CASKRTGDEGYTF. Written as DNA, the CDR3 is TGTGCCAGCAAAAGGACGGGGGACGAAGGCTACACCTTC. V is TRBV14 and J is TRBJ1-2; tentative D call: TRBD1 (5 bases). CDR1 is SGHDN and CDR2 is FVKESK in the germline V gene. The V end was cut by 7 bases, the J end by 8 bases, with 17 bases between. This CDR3 has 13 residues.

The chain links TRBV27 to TRBJ2-7, with 7 bases identical to TRBD2. CDR1 MNHEY and CDR2 SMNVEV come from the germline V gene (reference sequence). V lost 6 bases to trimming and J lost 7 bases; unmatched junction nucleotides: 15. CDR3 length: 15 residues. CDR3 DNA sequence: TGTGCCAGCAGCCTGGGGGGGACGGGGCCTAGAGAGCAGTACTTC. Residues: CASSLGGTGPREQYF.

This clone was detected only once. CDR3 loop: CASAGAGQRYEQYF. Written as DNA, the CDR3 is TGCGCCAGCGCCGGGGCGGGACAGCGCTACGAGCAGTACTTC. V and J are TRBV5-1 and TRBJ2-7; D is possibly TRBD1 (7 bases). Trimming removed 7 bases from V and 3 bases from J, with 17 bases in between. This CDR3 is built from 14 residues. The V gene's germline CDR1 is SGHRS and CDR2 YFSETQ.

The chain couples TRBV27 to TRBJ2-7; no definite D call. The CDR3 sequence is 12 residues long. V was cut by 6 bases and J by 5 bases, with 11 bases left in between. Germline CDR1 MNHEY, CDR2 SMNVEV (reference sequence). This CDR3 is CASRRSGDEQYF. CDR3 bases: TGTGCCAGCAGAAGGTCGGGCGACGAGCAGTACTTC.

The rearrangement links TRBV5-6 to TRBJ1-1, with TRBD1 matching over 12 bases. Germline trimming cut 4 bases from V and 1 base from J; bases unmatched to any gene: 5. This CDR3 is 16 amino acids long. Germline CDR1 is SGHDT and CDR2 is YYEEEE. The CDR3 spells CASSLPGQGANTEAFF. CDR3 sequence (DNA): TGTGCCAGCAGCCTCCCGGGACAGGGGGCGAACACTGAAGCTTTCTTT.

This clone was detected only a few times. V gene TRBV3-1 (or the pseudogene TRBV3-2) combines with J gene TRBJ1-2; D is uncertain. Between the trimmed V and J ends, which lost 2 bases and 8 bases, there was a span of 18 bases. Germline V gives CDR1 LGHDT, CDR2 YNNKEL (reference sequence). This CDR3 is built from 15 residues. The CDR3 DNA is TGTGCCAGCAGCCAATTTCAAACGCGGGCAGAAGGCTACACCTTC. This encodes CASSQFQTRAEGYTF.

V usage is TRBV6-1 and J usage is TRBJ2-5; 7 nucleotides align to TRBD2. CDR1 is MNHNS and CDR2 is SASEGT in the germline V gene. The CDR3 spans 18 residues. Germline trimming cut 4 bases from V and 4 bases from J; bases unmatched to any gene: 18. The CDR3 DNA reads as TGTGCCAGCAGTGCGGGAGGATGGGCGGGGGTTGGGGCAGAGACCCAGTACTTC. Translated: CASSAGGWAGVGAETQYF.

The genes are TRBV6-5 and TRBJ1-2; a weak D match, TRBD1 (5 bases). The CDR3 has 14 residues. The V end lost 8 bases, the J end lost 5 bases, and 18 bases lay between the germline ends. CDR1 and CDR2 from the germline V gene are MNHEY and SVGAGI. This CDR3 is CASGRGTSDYGYTF. In nucleotides, the CDR3 is TGTGCCAGCGGAAGAGGGACGAGTGATTATGGCTACACCTTC.

V is TRBV5-4 and J is TRBJ1-5, with 8 positions matching TRBD1. The CDR3 totals 15 residues. Unmatched junction bases numbered 4, after V lost 0 bases and J lost 5 bases. The V gene's germline CDR1 is SGHNT and CDR2 YYREEE (reference sequence). In DNA, the CDR3 is TGTGCCAGCAGCTTGGTACAGGGGGTCGATCAGCCCCAGCATTTT. It is translated as CASSLVQGVDQPQHF.

The rearrangement uses TRBV11-3 and TRBJ1-1; possible D gene TRBD1, 6 bases. There are 17 residues in the CDR3. Trimming removed 5 bases at V and 0 bases at J, with 19 bases between. Per the germline V gene, CDR1 is SGHNT and CDR2 is YENEEA. In DNA form, the CDR3 reads TGTGCCAGCAGCCTACAGGGACTGCGGCGGATGAACACTGAAGCTTTCTTT. This encodes CASSLQGLRRMNTEAFF.

V is TRBV18 and J is TRBJ1-2, with 11 bases fitting TRBD1. This CDR3 spans 14 amino acids. With 3 bases clipped from V and 8 bases from J, the junction kept 5 bases outside the gene matches. Germline V CDR1 and CDR2: KGHSH, LQKENI. The DNA of the CDR3 is TGTGCCAGCTCACCCCTCGGGACAGGGGGAGGCTACACCTTC. It codes for CASSPLGTGGGYTF.

In its sample, this clone was seen once. CDR3 region: CASSYRTFNEKLFF. DNA for the CDR3: TGTGCCAGCAGCTATAGGACTTTTAATGAAAAACTGTTTTTT. V usage is TRBV5-6 and J usage is TRBJ1-4; D gene ambiguous. Germline lookup yields CDR1 SGHDT and CDR2 YYEEEE. The CDR3 consists of 14 residues. The V end was cut by 3 bases, the J end by 4 bases, with 10 bases between.

J is TRBJ1-2 and V is TRBV2; TRBD1 matches at 7 bases. The CDR3 runs to 15 residues. Germline V gives CDR1 SNHLY, CDR2 FYNNEI. V was pared by 7 bases and J by 4 bases, with 12 bases of the junction left unmatched. CDR3 in DNA: TGTGCCAGCATGGGTTTGGCAGGGGGGATCTATGGCTACACCTTC. This sequence encodes CASMGLAGGIYGYTF.

The chain is built from TRBV7-3 and TRBJ2-3; the match to TRBD2 covers 12 bases. The germline gives CDR1 SGHTA, CDR2 FQGTGA. This CDR3 region has 15 residues. J was trimmed by 5 bases and V by 4 bases; bases with no gene match: 4. The CDR3 here is CASSSLAGGKDTQYF. The CDR3 bases are TGTGCCAGCAGCTCGCTAGCGGGGGGGAAAGATACGCAGTATTTT.

The chain uses TRBV6-6 and TRBJ1-6, with 10 bases aligning to TRBD1. The CDR3 is made up of 14 amino acids. The ends lost 6 bases at V and 10 bases at J; junction bases unmatched: 6. Germline V gene data show CDR1 as MNHNY and CDR2 as SVGAGI (reference sequence). The CDR3 DNA follows: TGTGCCAGCAGGCCGACAGGGGGCCCCTCACCCCTCCACTTT. This codes for CASRPTGGPSPLHF.

The chain links TRBV5-6 to TRBJ2-7, with 9 bases fitting TRBD1. Unmatched junction bases numbered 4, after V lost 1 base and J lost 2 bases. The CDR3 has 15 amino acids. CDR1 and CDR2 (germline): SGHDT, YYEEEE. CDR3: CASSLQGQGPYEQYF. CDR3 sequence (DNA): TGTGCCAGCAGCTTGCAGGGACAGGGCCCCTACGAGCAGTACTTC.

This clone was seen a single time. This sequence joins TRBV7-8 and TRBJ2-2; D is perhaps TRBD1 (5 bases). CDR1 SGHVS and CDR2 FQNEAQ come from the germline V gene. The V end lost 5 bases, the J end lost 6 bases, and 10 bases lay between the germline ends. There are 13 residues in the CDR3. CDR3 sequence reads: CASSRRQPGELFF. The CDR3, as DNA: TGTGCCAGCAGCCGACGACAGCCCGGGGAGCTGTTTTTT.

This CDR3 reads CASSQGYNEKLFF. The CDR3 bases are TGTGCCAGCAGCCAAGGTTATAATGAAAAACTGTTTTTT. The genes are TRBV14 and TRBJ1-4; D remains unclear. The V gene lost 1 base and the J gene lost 4 bases, with 4 bases spanning the gap. The CDR3 covers 13 residues. Germline-derived CDR1 and CDR2 are SGHDN and FVKESK.